One and the same sample provided the 13 T cell receptor beta chains below, sequenced in a study of T cell responses to AZD1222 COVID-19 vaccine (dated by TCRdb to about 2021). The time point label here, explained by the study, means: baseline before first vaccination. Libraries were made using the immunoSEQ multiplex PCR assay. Imported from immuneACCESS, the table was reduced by TCRdb to in-frame sequences with V and J called. These copies leave out some clones; in studies compared against another copy, an unresolved V gene accounts for under half, and the cause of the remainder is not known. In all, the sample holds 120,000 or so clones, and more than 70% of those were seen once. The ten most abundant clones make up about 5% of the sample. The sample consisted of peripheral blood, taken on day 0 of AZD1222 vaccination. The source of these receptors is an adult in good health.

The chain is built from TRBV6-5 and TRBJ2-7; D not resolved. V was cut by 4 bases and J by 0 bases, with 7 bases left in between. This CDR3 contains 13 residues. Germline assignment: CDR1 MNHEY and CDR2 SVGAGI. Here the CDR3 reads CASSLGSSYEQYF. The DNA for the CDR3 is TGTGCCAGCAGTTTGGGAAGCTCCTACGAGCAGTACTTC.

The chain has TRBV10-3 and TRBJ2-3; D is undetermined. Trimming removed 2 bases at V and 5 bases at J, with 8 bases between. CDR3 length equals 13 residues. Germline V lookup: CDR1 ENHRY, CDR2 SYGVKD. CDR3 loop: CAISETVGDTQYF. The CDR3 DNA reads as TGTGCCATCAGTGAGACCGTCGGAGATACGCAGTATTTT.

This clone was observed a handful of times. V usage is TRBV10-3 and J usage is TRBJ1-1; 8 nucleotides align to TRBD1. With V trimmed by 8 bases and J by 7 bases, 6 bases remained unmatched. Germline assignment: CDR1 ENHRY and CDR2 SYGVKD. The CDR3 has 12 residues. CDR3 region: CAIGTGGNEAFF. The DNA of the CDR3 is TGTGCCATCGGGACAGGCGGAAATGAAGCTTTCTTT.

The rearrangement uses TRBV7-3 and TRBJ2-6, with D unclear. The germline V and J ends were trimmed by 6 bases and 2 bases, with 5 bases remaining between them. There are 13 residues in the CDR3. From germline, CDR1 is SGHTA and CDR2 FQGTGA. The CDR3 reads CASRQTGANVLTF. CDR3 in DNA: TGTGCCAGCAGACAGACTGGGGCCAACGTCCTGACTTTC.

In this sample, this clone turned up once. The chain recombines TRBV27 with TRBJ2-5; TRBD2 matches 15 bases. The CDR3 is made up of 18 amino acids. Germline V gives CDR1 MNHEY, CDR2 SMNVEV (reference sequence). With V trimmed by 3 bases and J by 1 base, 6 bases remained unmatched. The CDR3 region is CASSLLGTSGGPQETQYF. The DNA for the CDR3 is TGTGCCAGCAGTTTGTTAGGGACTAGCGGGGGGCCCCAAGAGACCCAGTACTTC.

For the CDR3, the DNA is TGCGCCAGCAGCTTTGCCGGGGGCGGTGAAAAACTGTTTTTT. It yields the protein CASSFAGGGEKLFF. This rearrangement joins TRBV5-1 to TRBJ1-4; D possibly corresponds to TRBD1 (6 bases). The germline gives CDR1 SGHRS, CDR2 YFSETQ. The CDR3 has 14 residues. V was trimmed by 2 bases and J by 7 bases, leaving 12 bases between them.

The chain joins TRBV7-8 to TRBJ2-7; a possible D gene is TRBD2 (6 bases). Trimming took 5 bases from V and 6 from J, leaving 17 bases between them. Germline lookup yields CDR1 SGHVS and CDR2 FQNEAQ. This CDR3 is 14 amino acids long. In DNA form, the CDR3 reads TGTGCCAGCAGCCCAACGGAGGGCCGGAGCGAGCAGTACTTC. It codes for CASSPTEGRSEQYF.

The chain joins TRBV28 to TRBJ2-2; no clear D gene. V lost 6 bases and J lost 0, with 11 bases in between. This CDR3 comprises 15 residues. The germline V gene encodes CDR1 MDHEN and CDR2 SYDVKM. This CDR3 is CASRKRVSNTGELFF. The CDR3 DNA is TGTGCCAGCAGAAAAAGGGTTTCGAACACCGGGGAGCTGTTTTTT.

The gene calls are TRBV5-5 and TRBJ2-7; D is perhaps TRBD1 (6 bases). The germline V and J ends were trimmed by 0 bases and 4 bases, with 14 bases remaining between them. This CDR3 spans 15 amino acids. CDR1 SGHKS and CDR2 YYEKEE come from the germline V gene (reference sequence). The CDR3 spells CASSLDPGAIYEQYF. CDR3 sequence (DNA): TGTGCCAGCAGCTTGGATCCAGGGGCCATATACGAGCAGTACTTC.

The gene calls are TRBV19 and TRBJ1-3; D gene ambiguous. The V and J ends lost 3 bases and 1 base respectively, with 13 bases between them. The CDR3 contains 16 residues. Germline-derived CDR1 and CDR2 are LNHDA and SQIVND (reference sequence). This chain's CDR3 is CASSIARGLSGNTIYF. In DNA, the CDR3 is TGTGCCAGTAGTATCGCTCGGGGATTATCTGGAAACACCATATATTTT.

The DNA for the CDR3 is TGTGCCAGCAGCTTCGCCGGGACATCCGCAACTAATGAAAAACTGTTTTTT. Protein: CASSFAGTSATNEKLFF. The J gene is TRBJ1-4, the V gene TRBV7-9; weak D call: TRBD1 (6 bases). Germline V lookup: CDR1 SEHNR, CDR2 FQNEAQ (reference sequence). This CDR3 spans 17 amino acids. Trimming shortened V by 3 bases and J by 0 bases, and 14 bases separated the two germline ends.

V is TRBV9 and J is TRBJ2-6, with a weak D call TRBD1 (5 bases). The V and J ends lost 3 bases and 2 bases respectively, with 9 bases between them. Germline V gene sequence: CDR1 SGDLS, CDR2 YYNGEE. The CDR3 sequence is 15 residues long. DNA for the CDR3: TGTGCCAGCAGCGCTGGGGCCACTGGGGCCAACGTCCTGACTTTC. Protein sequence: CASSAGATGANVLTF.

The count of this clone is one. V usage is TRBV7-2 and J usage is TRBJ2-3, with a weak D call TRBD2 (5 bases). Per the germline V gene, CDR1 is SGHTA and CDR2 is FQGNSA. Trimming took 4 bases from V and 0 from J, leaving 11 bases between them. The CDR3 extends over 15 amino acids. The CDR3 sequence: CASSWVDSSTDTQYF. In DNA, the CDR3 is TGTGCCAGCAGCTGGGTGGACTCTAGCACAGATACGCAGTATTTT.